What follows are 6 T cell receptor beta chains derived from one specimen sequenced in a study of CD8 T cells in Susac syndrome. RNA amounts of roughly 0.5 to 1 ug underwent reverse transcription with random hexamers. Using its own MiXCR run on the immunoSEQ multiplex PCR reads, TCRdb lists one record per CDR3 protein. The sample includes roughly 170,000 distinct CDR3 sequences, 85% to 95% of them seen just once. Sequencing input: CD4+ T cells from PBMCs. Receptors were obtained from a human donor with multiple sclerosis.

The rearrangement links TRBV28 to TRBJ2-1; the match to TRBD2 covers 7 bases. This CDR3 region has 17 residues. The ends lost 7 bases at V and 0 bases at J; junction bases unmatched: 12. Germline V gives CDR1 MDHEN, CDR2 SYDVKM. The CDR3 protein is CASTLPTGEGSYNEQFF. The DNA of the CDR3 is TGTGCCAGCACCCTACCTACGGGGGAGGGCTCCTACAATGAGCAGTTCTTC.

The rearrangement joins TRBV2 to TRBJ2-3, with 7 bases fitting TRBD2. Germline trimming cut 3 bases from V and 0 bases from J; bases unmatched to any gene: 3. Germline-derived CDR1 and CDR2 are SNHLY and FYNNEI. The CDR3 has 15 amino acids. CDR3: CASSEGGWSTDTQYF. The CDR3 DNA is TGTGCCAGCAGTGAGGGGGGGTGGAGCACAGATACGCAGTATTTT. The whole variable domain, remainder taken from reference TRBV2 and TRBJ2-3, is EPEVTQTPSHQVTQMGQEVILRCVPISNHLYFYWYRQILGQKVEFLVSFYNNEISEKSEIFDDQFSVERPDGSNFTLKIRSTKLEDSAMYFCASSEGGWSTDTQYFGPGTRLTVL.

V usage is TRBV5-4 and J usage is TRBJ2-7, with 9 bases identical to TRBD2. CDR3 size: 14 residues. V was pared by 1 base and J by 7 bases, with 6 bases of the junction left unmatched. CDR1 and CDR2 (germline): SGHNT, YYREEE (reference sequence). This CDR3 is CASSLIAGVGEQYF. As DNA, the CDR3 is TGTGCCAGCAGCTTGATAGCGGGAGTAGGTGAGCAGTACTTC.

This clonotype has a single count. The rearrangement uses TRBV5-6 and TRBJ1-2; D gene ambiguous. This CDR3 has 12 residues. Looked up from germline, CDR1 is SGHDT and CDR2 is YYEEEE. Trimming left V 3 bases short and J 4 bases short, with 7 bases between. CDR3 DNA sequence: TGTGCCAGCAGCTCCAGCATCTATGGCTACACCTTC. Translated: CASSSSIYGYTF.

The chain employs TRBV19 and TRBJ1-1; maybe TRBD1 (6 bases). The length of the CDR3 is 13 residues. Looked up from germline, CDR1 is LNHDA and CDR2 is SQIVND (reference sequence). Trimming took off 6 bases at V and 7 bases at J, with 15 bases between the two ends. The CDR3 sequence: CASRDRDSSEAFF. The DNA of the CDR3 is TGTGCCAGTAGGGACAGAGACTCTAGTGAAGCTTTCTTT.

The J gene is TRBJ1-5, the V gene TRBV7-9; D unclear. Trimming cost V 5 bases and J 3 bases, with 14 bases left between them. The CDR3 contains 15 residues. Germline loops: CDR1 SEHNR, CDR2 FQNEAQ (reference sequence). DNA of the CDR3: TGTGCCAGCAGCCCCGGCGGACGGGACAATCAGCCCCAGCATTTT. This encodes CASSPGGRDNQPQHF. Looking up the rest from reference TRBV7-9 and TRBJ1-5 gives the full variable domain: DTGVSQNPRHKITKRGQNVTFRCDPISEHNRLYWYRQTLGQGPEFLTYFQNEAQLEKSRLLSDRFSAERPKGSFSTLEIQRTEQGDSAMYLCASSPGGRDNQPQHFGDGTRLSIL.